One sample yielded the 27 T cell receptor beta chains listed below, sequenced in a study of T cell clones after liver transplantation. Assay used: immunoSEQ multiplex PCR; TCRdb lists only in-frame clones, some missing. The sample carries thousands of clones, over 75% recorded once. Sequenced material: CD8+ T cells from blood, taken before liver transplant. The receptors stem from a human donor who received a liver transplant.

The gene calls are TRBV4-1 and TRBJ1-5, with D hard to call. The CDR3 has 13 amino acids. Looked up from germline, CDR1 is MGHRA and CDR2 is YSYEKL. V lost 0 bases to trimming and J lost 7 bases, with 7 bases between them. CDR3 sequence (DNA): TGCGCCAGCAGCCAAGATCCCGGGCAGCCCCAGCATTTT. It specifies CASSQDPGQPQHF.

The chain has TRBV7-8 and TRBJ2-7; D gene ambiguous. The CDR3 is 14 amino acids. V was trimmed by 0 bases and J by 2 bases, leaving 8 bases between them. Germline assignment: CDR1 SGHVS and CDR2 FQNEAQ. The CDR3 bases are TGTGCCAGCAGCTTAGCGGAAATGACCTACGAGCAGTACTTC. Residues: CASSLAEMTYEQYF.

The chain carries TRBV2 and TRBJ2-3, with D possibly being TRBD2 (6 bases). The V end lost 5 bases, the J end lost 2 bases, and 14 bases lay between the germline ends. Germline CDR1 reads SNHLY; CDR2 reads FYNNEI. CDR3 length: 15 amino acids. CDR3 DNA sequence: TGTGCCAGCAGTCGATCGGGGGAAGTCACAGATACGCAGTATTTT. It encodes CASSRSGEVTDTQYF.

This chain joins TRBV5-6 and TRBJ1-2; D is uncertain. The CDR3 loop spans 12 amino acids. Trimming left V 4 bases short and J 8 bases short, with 12 bases between. Germline CDR1 is SGHDT and CDR2 is YYEEEE. CDR3 protein: CASSRVKVGYTF. The CDR3 bases are TGTGCCAGCAGCCGGGTCAAAGTAGGCTACACCTTC.

This clone appeared a few times. J is TRBJ1-1 and V is TRBV5-6; D is unclear. The CDR3 totals 13 residues. Per germline, CDR1 SGHDT and CDR2 YYEEEE. V lost 1 base and J 0 bases, leaving 4 bases between the germline ends. CDR3 sequence: CASSLTVNTEAFF. The CDR3 DNA is TGTGCCAGCAGCTTGACAGTGAACACTGAAGCTTTCTTT. The whole variable domain, remainder taken from reference TRBV5-6 and TRBJ1-1, is DAGVTQSPTHLIKTRGQQVTLRCSPKSGHDTVSWYQQALGQGPQFIFQYYEEEERQRGNFPDRFSGHQFPNYSSELNVNALLLGDSALYLCASSLTVNTEAFFGQGTRLTVV.

The V call is TRBV28, the J call TRBJ2-7; TRBD2 might be the D (5 bases). The V end lost 7 bases, the J end lost 0 bases, and 19 bases lay between the germline ends. This CDR3 has 16 residues. The V gene's germline CDR1 is MDHEN and CDR2 SYDVKM. The CDR3, as DNA: TGTGCCAGCACCCCAGCTGACGGAGGTTCCTCCTACGAGCAGTACTTC. Translation: CASTPADGGSSYEQYF.

The J gene is TRBJ2-7, the V gene TRBV19, with unresolved D. V lost 5 bases, J lost 5 bases, and 16 bases lay in between. The CDR3 has 14 amino acids. Germline V gene sequence: CDR1 LNHDA, CDR2 SQIVND (reference sequence). The CDR3 loop is CASSEAPGPHEQYF. For the CDR3, the DNA is TGTGCCAGTAGTGAGGCCCCTGGACCCCACGAGCAGTACTTC.

CDR3 DNA sequence: TGTGCCAGCAGCTACCAAGGAGAGCAGTACTTC. This encodes CASSYQGEQYF. V is TRBV7-9 and J is TRBJ2-5; D is unclear. Trimming shortened V by 4 bases and J by 11 bases, and 11 bases separated the two germline ends. CDR1 and CDR2 from the germline V gene are SEHNR and FQNEAQ (reference sequence). The CDR3 covers 11 residues. The whole variable domain, filled in from reference TRBV7-9 and TRBJ2-5, reads DTGVSQNPRHKITKRGQNVTFRCDPISEHNRLYWYRQTLGQGPEFLTYFQNEAQLEKSRLLSDRFSAERPKGSFSTLEIQRTEQGDSAMYLCASSYQGEQYFGPGTRLLVL.

The chain uses TRBV9 and TRBJ2-3; maybe TRBD1 (6 bases). The CDR3 contains 15 residues. Deletions cut 0 bases from V and 2 bases from J, with 10 bases between. Per the germline V gene, CDR1 is SGDLS and CDR2 is YYNGEE. The CDR3 reads CASSVGTVNTDTQYF. As DNA, the CDR3 is TGTGCCAGCAGCGTAGGGACAGTCAACACAGATACGCAGTATTTT.

The sample holds a few counts of this clone. The chain is built from TRBV2 and TRBJ2-7; TRBD1 is a possible D gene (5 bases). This CDR3 region has 14 residues. The V and J ends lost 8 bases and 2 bases respectively, with 16 bases between them. Germline V gene sequence: CDR1 SNHLY, CDR2 FYNNEI. CDR3 nucleotide sequence: TGTGCCAGCTTGGTTGAGGACAACACCTACGAGCAGTACTTC. This sequence encodes CASLVEDNTYEQYF.

This clone is labeled as medium-sized. The rearrangement links TRBV2 to TRBJ2-7, with D possibly matching TRBD1 (6 bases). Germline V CDR1 and CDR2: SNHLY, FYNNEI. CDR3 length equals 14 residues. V lost 6 bases, J lost 1 base, and 13 bases lay in between. The CDR3 spells CASSPTQGSYEQYF. In nucleotides, the CDR3 is TGTGCCAGCAGCCCCACACAGGGATCCTACGAGCAGTACTTC.

This chain uses TRBV30 with TRBJ2-7; 11 nucleotides match TRBD1. The CDR3 totals 15 residues. In germline, CDR1 is GTSNPN, CDR2 SVGIG (reference sequence). Germline trimming cut 1 base from V and 2 bases from J; bases unmatched to any gene: 4. CDR3 DNA sequence: TGTGCCTGGAGTGGGGGACAGGGGGGTGCCTACGAGCAGTACTTC. This gives the protein CAWSGGQGGAYEQYF.

V usage is TRBV4-1 and J usage is TRBJ2-3; TRBD2 is a possible D gene (6 bases). V was shortened by 0 bases and J by 1 base, with 11 bases between the two germline ends. The CDR3 consists of 16 residues. The germline CDR1 and CDR2 sequences are MGHRA and YSYEKL. The CDR3 DNA follows: TGCGCCAGCAGCCAAGATGGGAGGCATGGCACAGATACGCAGTATTTT. This translates into CASSQDGRHGTDTQYF.

The gene calls are TRBV6-5 and TRBJ2-5; unclear D gene. V was cut by 6 bases and J by 5 bases, with 7 bases left in between. The CDR3 spans 11 residues. Per germline, CDR1 MNHEY and CDR2 SVGAGI. In DNA form, the CDR3 reads TGTGCCAGCAGCCTGGGGGAGACCCAGTACTTC. This codes for CASSLGETQYF.

This clone showed up just once. J is TRBJ2-4 and V is TRBV7-9; a weak D match, TRBD2 (7 bases). The CDR3 is 14 amino acids. CDR1 and CDR2 from the germline V gene are SEHNR and FQNEAQ (reference sequence). The germline V and J ends were trimmed by 5 bases and 5 bases, with 13 bases remaining between them. The CDR3 spells CASSPPGGQNIQYF. The CDR3 nucleotides are TGTGCCAGCAGCCCTCCGGGGGGCCAAAACATTCAGTACTTC.

V is TRBV10-3 and J is TRBJ2-7; D gene uncertain. With 3 bases removed from V and 5 bases from J, the gap between germline ends came to 11 bases. Germline V gives CDR1 ENHRY, CDR2 SYGVKD. There are 13 residues in the CDR3. In nucleotides, the CDR3 is TGTGCCATCAGTGACGTAGCAAGCGACGAGCAGTACTTC. It encodes CAISDVASDEQYF.

The chain has TRBV4-3 and TRBJ2-5; tentatively, D is TRBD1 or TRBD2 (5 bases each). CDR3 length: 16 residues. Per the germline V gene, CDR1 is LGHNA and CDR2 is YSLEER. The ends were cut back, 1 base at V and 3 bases at J, with 15 bases in the middle. In nucleotides, the CDR3 is TGCGCCAGCAGCCAAGTGGCCCGAGGGACGGAAGAGACCCAGTACTTC. Protein: CASSQVARGTEETQYF.

The table lists this clone with a count of one. The chain employs TRBV2 and TRBJ2-2; no clear D gene. V lost 3 bases and J lost 5, with 10 bases in between. CDR1 SNHLY and CDR2 FYNNEI come from the germline V gene. The CDR3 sequence is 14 residues long. CDR3 nucleotide sequence: TGTGCCAGCAGTGACCGACTCGAAACCGGGGAGCTGTTTTTT. Its protein product is CASSDRLETGELFF.

This chain's CDR3 is CASSLGGGGYGYTF. The CDR3 region has the DNA TGTGCCAGCAGCTTAGGGGGCGGGGGCTATGGCTACACCTTC. J is TRBJ1-2 and V is TRBV6-5, with TRBD1 matching 7 bases. Per the germline V gene, CDR1 is MNHEY and CDR2 is SVGAGI. There are 14 residues in the CDR3. Trimming took 6 bases from V and 4 from J; bases not matched to a gene: 8.

The chain links TRBV30 to TRBJ1-1; D remains ambiguous. V lost 8 bases to trimming and J lost 1 base, with 8 bases between them. Germline V gives CDR1 GTSNPN, CDR2 SVGIG (reference sequence). The CDR3 has 11 residues. CDR3 region: CALGRNTEAFF. The CDR3 DNA is TGTGCCCTCGGGAGGAACACTGAAGCTTTCTTT.

The chain has TRBV29-1 and TRBJ1-1, with D possibly TRBD1 on 5 matching bases. Trimming took off 7 bases at V and 5 bases at J, with 14 bases between the two ends. The germline gives CDR1 SQVTM, CDR2 ANQGSEA. The CDR3 runs to 12 residues. In DNA, the CDR3 is TGCAGCGCGGGGGGAGGGGAAACTGAAGCTTTCTTT. This sequence encodes CSAGGGETEAFF.

This sequence joins TRBV19 and TRBJ1-4; the match to TRBD1 covers 8 bases. In germline, CDR1 is LNHDA, CDR2 SQIVND (reference sequence). With 10 bases clipped from V and 7 bases from J, the junction kept 17 bases outside the gene matches. There are 16 residues in the CDR3. The DNA for the CDR3 is TGTGCCACAAGGGCCGGGACAGGCTTGAGTAGTGAAAAACTGTTTTTT. It codes for CATRAGTGLSSEKLFF.

With respect to this clone: Compared with germline, one end of the junction differs, possibly owing to a read error. The V and J genes are TRBV7-7 and TRBJ2-5; D gene uncertain. The CDR3 contains 13 residues. Germline V gene sequence: CDR1 SSHAT, CDR2 FNYEAQ (reference sequence). The CDR3: CASSLALEETQYF. The CDR3 nucleotides are TGTGCTAGCAGCTTGGCTTTGGAAGAGACCCAGTACTTC. The variable domain in full, completed from reference TRBV7-7 and TRBJ2-5, reads GAGVSQSPRYKVTKRGQDVTLRCDPISSHATLYWYQQALGQGPEFLTYFNYEAQPDKSGLPSDRFSAERPEGSISTLTIQRTEQRDSAMYRCASSLALEETQYFGPGTRLLVL.

The chain joins TRBV4-2 to TRBJ2-3; 10 bases agree with TRBD2. This CDR3 spans 15 amino acids. Germline V gives CDR1 LGHNA, CDR2 YNFKEQ. With 2 bases clipped from V and 6 bases from J, the junction kept 5 bases outside the gene matches. CDR3 region: CASSQSSGGGDTQYF. As DNA, the CDR3 is TGTGCCAGCAGCCAATCTAGCGGGGGCGGGGATACGCAGTATTTT.

This sequence joins TRBV4-1 and TRBJ2-7; 13 bases are shared with TRBD2. Germline lookup yields CDR1 MGHRA and CDR2 YSYEKL. The CDR3 extends over 16 amino acids. After removal of 4 bases from V and 3 bases from J, the junction contained 6 bases not matched to a gene. The CDR3 DNA reads as TGCGCCAGCAGCCTGTCAGGACTAGCGGGAGACTACGAGCAGTACTTC. The encoded protein is CASSLSGLAGDYEQYF.

This chain connects TRBV4-3 to TRBJ2-7; D is possibly TRBD1 (5 bases). Germline V gene sequence: CDR1 LGHNA, CDR2 YSLEER. There are 13 residues in the CDR3. V was cut by 1 base and J by 7 bases, with 11 bases left in between. CDR3 nucleotide sequence: TGCGCCAGCAGCCAAGGGGTAGCAGGGGAGCAGTACTTC. This sequence encodes CASSQGVAGEQYF.

This chain connects TRBV10-3 to TRBJ1-4; D not resolved. Per germline, CDR1 ENHRY and CDR2 SYGVKD. Trimming cost V 8 bases and J 4 bases, with 8 bases left between them. The CDR3 contains 12 residues. The chain's CDR3 is CAISRFNEKLFF. The CDR3 bases are TGTGCCATCTCTCGGTTTAATGAAAAACTGTTTTTT.